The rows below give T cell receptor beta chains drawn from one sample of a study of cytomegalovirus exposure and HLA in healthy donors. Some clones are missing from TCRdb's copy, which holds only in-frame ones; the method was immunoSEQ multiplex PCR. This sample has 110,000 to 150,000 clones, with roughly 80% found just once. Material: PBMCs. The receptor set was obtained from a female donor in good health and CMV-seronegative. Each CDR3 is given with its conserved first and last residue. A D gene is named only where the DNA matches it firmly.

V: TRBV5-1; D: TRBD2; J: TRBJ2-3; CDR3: CASSLAGGPDTQYF; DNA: TGCGCCAGCAGTCTAGCGGGAGGCCCAGATACGCAGTATTTT
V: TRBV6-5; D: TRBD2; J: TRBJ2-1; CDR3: CASSLKRGFGNEQFF; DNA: TGTGCCAGCAGTCTTAAGCGGGGGTTCGGAAATGAGCAGTTCTTC
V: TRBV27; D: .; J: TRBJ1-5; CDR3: CASKGLGRNQPQHF; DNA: TGTGCCAGCAAGGGGTTAGGGCGCAATCAGCCCCAGCATTTT
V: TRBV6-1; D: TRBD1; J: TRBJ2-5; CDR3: CASSRTGDQETQYF; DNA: TGTGCCAGCAGTAGAACAGGGGACCAAGAGACCCAGTACTTC
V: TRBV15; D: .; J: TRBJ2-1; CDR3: CATSRVRGRGYNEQFF; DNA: TGTGCCACCAGCAGAGTTAGGGGGAGGGGCTACAATGAGCAGTTCTTC
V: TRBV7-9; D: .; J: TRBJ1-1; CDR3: CASSLLRDMNTEAFF; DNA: TGTGCCAGCAGCTTACTTAGAGACATGAACACTGAAGCTTTCTTT
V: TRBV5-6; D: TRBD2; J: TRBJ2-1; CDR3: CASSYSPGREVYNEQFF; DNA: TGTGCCAGCAGCTATTCCCCGGGGCGGGAGGTGTACAATGAGCAGTTCTTC
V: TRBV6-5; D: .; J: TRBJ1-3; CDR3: CASSWGLFGVNTIYF; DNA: TGTGCCAGCAGTTGGGGACTTTTCGGAGTAAACACCATATATTTT
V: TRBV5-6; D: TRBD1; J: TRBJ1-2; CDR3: CASSNKPTGGNYGYTF; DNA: TGTGCCAGCAGCAACAAACCGACAGGGGGCAACTATGGCTACACCTTC
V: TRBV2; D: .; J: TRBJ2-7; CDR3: CASSPPGWRTEGTGTFYEQYF; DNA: TGTGCCAGCAGCCCCCCCGGGTGGCGGACTGAGGGCACCGGCACCTTCTACGAGCAGTACTTC